This T cell receptor (beta chain) was documented in a study of human T cells and chemical hapten exposure. Turning to the study itself: For sensitization, 2% DPC was applied to an approximately 2 cm by approximately 2 cm patch of upper inner arm skin. General study points: Expanded TCR sets contained significantly more large CDR3 similarity clusters than controls.

This CDR3 region has 14 residues. Germline-derived CDR1 and CDR2 are SGHRS and YFSETQ. Trimming stripped 0 bases from V and 12 bases from J, with 16 bases between. The time point is: pre-sensitization, week 0. Treatment indicated: therapeutic diphenylcyclopropenone sensitization with weekly scalp DPC. Each patch test followed a blood draw. A word on this clonotype: As yet, its antigen is unknown.

Authors' analysis steps: TCRs per sample had a median of about 100,000 and ranged from roughly 20,000 to 700,000. TCRdb recomputed calls from the RACE reads with MiXCR, one row per CDR3 protein. What appears here as the V and J calls and clone size reflects TCRdb's work, not the paper's. The sample has 250,000 or so distinct CDR3 sequences; approximately 8% are singletons. This sample comprised whole blood, obtained in connection with sensitization to the hapten diphenylcyclopropenone (DPC). The sequence came from a young man with alopecia areata. Some clones in this sample may be carry-over from other donors' samples. This sequence joins TRBV5-1 and TRBJ1-5, with a possible D match to TRBD1 (6 bases). CDR3 in DNA: TGCGCCAGCAGCTTGGAGGGGGATGGAAGAGGCCAGCATTTT. Encoded protein: CASSLEGDGRGQHF.